This TCR beta chain was identified in a study of control samples from healthy donors and cancer patients. The CDR3 is made up of 17 amino acids. Germline V lookup: CDR1 MGHRA, CDR2 YSYEKL. The V gene lost 2 bases and the J gene lost 5 bases, with 18 bases spanning the gap. Some clones are missing from TCRdb's copy, which holds only in-frame ones; the method was immunoSEQ multiplex PCR. The sample lists around 150,000 clones; approximately 94% were seen once. V usage is TRBV4-1 and J usage is TRBJ2-2; D unresolved. The sequence was obtained from a man in his fifties or sixties with colorectal cancer. Sequencing used PBMCs. Written as DNA, the CDR3 is TGCGCCAGCAGCCAAAGGGCCCGACGCGGATATACCGGGGAGCTGTTTTTT. Amino acids: CASSQRARRGYTGELFF.